The rows below give T cell receptor beta chains drawn from one sample of a study of cytotoxic CD8 clonotypes in ibrutinib-treated CLL. Libraries were prepared by immunoSEQ multiplex PCR; TCRdb keeps only in-frame clonotypes and omits some of them. The table shows approximately 300,000 clones, with roughly 85% occurring only once. The specimen was PBMCs, collected before ibrutinib treatment. The origin of the receptors is a human donor with chronic lymphocytic leukemia. Both conserved end residues are part of each CDR3. The D gene is left open where the match is weak.

v_call: TRBV9
j_call: TRBJ2-2
d_call: TRBD2
cdr3_aa: CASSMWGLAEAGELFF

v_call: TRBV7-9
j_call: TRBJ1-2
d_call: NA
cdr3_aa: CASSPGQKYGYTF

v_call: TRBV7-9
j_call: TRBJ1-5
d_call: NA
cdr3_aa: CASSLGGAQPQHF

v_call: TRBV7-6
j_call: TRBJ2-7
d_call: NA
cdr3_aa: CASSLRQFPTYEQYF

v_call: TRBV14
j_call: TRBJ2-5
d_call: NA
cdr3_aa: CASSLAGPGTQYF

v_call: TRBV9
j_call: TRBJ2-3
d_call: NA
cdr3_aa: CASSVEVWADTQYF

v_call: TRBV9
j_call: TRBJ1-3
d_call: NA
cdr3_aa: CASSESSLGTIYF

v_call: TRBV6-5
j_call: TRBJ2-3
d_call: TRBD2
cdr3_aa: CASSNLAGEGTDTQYF

v_call: TRBV4-3
j_call: TRBJ2-1
d_call: NA
cdr3_aa: CASTPTVPGLVQFF

v_call: TRBV7-6
j_call: TRBJ2-1
d_call: TRBD2
cdr3_aa: CASSQGLGFEQFF

v_call: TRBV5-6
j_call: TRBJ1-1
d_call: NA
cdr3_aa: CASSYRARNTEAFF

v_call: TRBV11-2
j_call: TRBJ2-1
d_call: NA
cdr3_aa: CASSLDLFYNEQFF

v_call: TRBV28
j_call: TRBJ1-3
d_call: TRBD1
cdr3_aa: CASSLSSVGQGARLRRNTIYF

v_call: TRBV6-5
j_call: TRBJ1-2
d_call: TRBD1
cdr3_aa: CASNPGGQYGYTF

v_call: TRBV5-1
j_call: TRBJ2-1
d_call: NA
cdr3_aa: CASSPSVSSYNEQFF

v_call: TRBV27
j_call: TRBJ2-1
d_call: NA
cdr3_aa: CASSVLGLSSYNEQFF

v_call: TRBV4-3
j_call: TRBJ2-7
d_call: NA
cdr3_aa: CASSQDLRAFYEQYF

v_call: TRBV15
j_call: TRBJ2-2
d_call: TRBD1
cdr3_aa: CATSRGGTGNTGELFF

v_call: TRBV27
j_call: TRBJ1-1
d_call: NA
cdr3_aa: CASSGYSGFYTEAFF

v_call: TRBV5-4
j_call: TRBJ2-3
d_call: NA
cdr3_aa: CASRSDLQADTQYF

v_call: TRBV5-8
j_call: TRBJ2-1
d_call: TRBD2
cdr3_aa: CASSLSLAGDNEQFF

v_call: TRBV5-1
j_call: TRBJ2-7
d_call: NA
cdr3_aa: CASRLRTGTYEQYF

v_call: TRBV7-3
j_call: TRBJ2-7
d_call: NA
cdr3_aa: CASSLDRTENYEQYF

v_call: TRBV27
j_call: TRBJ1-2
d_call: TRBD1
cdr3_aa: CASLGQGQYGYTF

v_call: TRBV4-3
j_call: TRBJ2-2
d_call: TRBD1
cdr3_aa: CASSQPTGRTAIRGLSELFF

v_call: TRBV7-3
j_call: TRBJ1-2
d_call: NA
cdr3_aa: CASSASRDSYGYTF

v_call: TRBV30
j_call: TRBJ2-1
d_call: TRBD2
cdr3_aa: CAWRRLANNEQFF

v_call: TRBV4-3
j_call: TRBJ2-5
d_call: NA
cdr3_aa: CASSQDYGGGRETQYF

v_call: TRBV25-1
j_call: TRBJ1-4
d_call: NA
cdr3_aa: CASSEYYVRGGRNEKLFF

v_call: TRBV9
j_call: TRBJ1-3
d_call: NA
cdr3_aa: CASSVELGSGNTIYF

v_call: TRBV19
j_call: TRBJ2-3
d_call: TRBD2
cdr3_aa: CASSTSGGAFWTQYF

v_call: TRBV15
j_call: TRBJ1-1
d_call: NA
cdr3_aa: CATSRVVNTEAFF

v_call: TRBV5-1
j_call: TRBJ2-1
d_call: NA
cdr3_aa: CASTFGGGYLDNEQFF

v_call: TRBV10-3
j_call: TRBJ2-5
d_call: TRBD2
cdr3_aa: CAISESREAGGLLETQYF

v_call: TRBV30
j_call: TRBJ2-7
d_call: NA
cdr3_aa: CAWGGWYEQYF

v_call: TRBV4-3
j_call: TRBJ2-1
d_call: NA
cdr3_aa: CASSLGALVDNEQFF

v_call: TRBV30
j_call: TRBJ1-2
d_call: NA
cdr3_aa: CAWSAGQNGYTF

v_call: TRBV7-6
j_call: TRBJ2-1
d_call: TRBD2
cdr3_aa: CASSLQRGGSYNEQFF